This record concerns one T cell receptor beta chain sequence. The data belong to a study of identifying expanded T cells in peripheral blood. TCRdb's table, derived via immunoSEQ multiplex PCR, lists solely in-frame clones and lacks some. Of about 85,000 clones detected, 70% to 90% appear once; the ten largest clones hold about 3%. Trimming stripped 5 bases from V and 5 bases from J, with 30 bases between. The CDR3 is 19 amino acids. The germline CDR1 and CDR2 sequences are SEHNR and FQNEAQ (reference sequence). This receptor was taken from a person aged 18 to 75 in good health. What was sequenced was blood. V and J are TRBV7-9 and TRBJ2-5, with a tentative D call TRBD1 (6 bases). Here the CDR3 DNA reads TGTGCCAGCAGCCCCTCAATCCGGGACATATGGACCCAAGTGGAGACCCAGTACTTC. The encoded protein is CASSPSIRDIWTQVETQYF.